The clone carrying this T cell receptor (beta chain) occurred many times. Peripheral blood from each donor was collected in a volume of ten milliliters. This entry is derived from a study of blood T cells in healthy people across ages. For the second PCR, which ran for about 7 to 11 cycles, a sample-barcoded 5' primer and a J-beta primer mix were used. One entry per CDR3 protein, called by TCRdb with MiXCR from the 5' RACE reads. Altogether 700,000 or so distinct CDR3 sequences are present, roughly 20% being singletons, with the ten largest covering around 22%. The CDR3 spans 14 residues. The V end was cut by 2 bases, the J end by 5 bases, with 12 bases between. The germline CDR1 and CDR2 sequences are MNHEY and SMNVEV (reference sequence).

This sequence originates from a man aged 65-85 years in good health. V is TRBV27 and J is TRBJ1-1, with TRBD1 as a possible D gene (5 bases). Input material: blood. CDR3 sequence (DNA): TGTGCCAGCAGTTTAGTGGGGGGTCGGACTGAAGCTTTCTTT. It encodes CASSLVGGRTEAFF.